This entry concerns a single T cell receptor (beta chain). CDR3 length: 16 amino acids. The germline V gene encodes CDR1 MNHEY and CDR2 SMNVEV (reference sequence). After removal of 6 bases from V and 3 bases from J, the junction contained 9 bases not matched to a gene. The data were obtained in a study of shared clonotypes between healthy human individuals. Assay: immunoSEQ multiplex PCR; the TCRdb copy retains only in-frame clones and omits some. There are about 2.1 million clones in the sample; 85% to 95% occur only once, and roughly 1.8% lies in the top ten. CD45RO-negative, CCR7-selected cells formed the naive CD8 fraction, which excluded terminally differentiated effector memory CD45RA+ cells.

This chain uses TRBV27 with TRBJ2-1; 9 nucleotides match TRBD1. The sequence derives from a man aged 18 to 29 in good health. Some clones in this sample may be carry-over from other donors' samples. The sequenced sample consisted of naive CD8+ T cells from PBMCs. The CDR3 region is CASRSQTGGLYNEQFF. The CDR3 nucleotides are TGTGCCAGCAGATCTCAAACAGGGGGCCTCTACAATGAGCAGTTCTTC.